One and the same sample provided the 14 T cell receptor beta chains below, sequenced in a study of CD8 T cells in ankylosing spondylitis (dated by TCRdb to 2017 to 2019). The receptor library was made with 5' RACE. Sequencing used an Illumina HiSeq 2500. In-frame beta chains were kept once TCRdb had trimmed the public reads at Q25 with fastp and called clones with MiXCR. A single entry per CDR3 protein holds the most common genes and DNA from its merged rows. Counted in this sample were roughly 100,000 distinct CDR3 sequences; about 8.3% of them appeared once. The ten most abundant clones make up around a tenth of the sample. The specimen sequenced was blood, either unsorted or a sorted T cell fraction (not recorded which). These TCRs come from a male donor with ankylosing spondylitis or in good health (not recorded which).

This clonotype was counted ten times or more. The chain couples TRBV11-2 to TRBJ2-1; 10 bases align to TRBD2. Trimming took 5 bases from V and 15 from J; bases not matched to a gene: 16. Per germline, CDR1 SGHAT and CDR2 FQNNGV. This CDR3 comprises 15 residues. This chain's CDR3 is CASSQGLAVSYGSFF. CDR3 bases: TGTGCCAGCAGCCAAGGACTAGCGGTTAGCTATGGTTCGTTCTTC.

Of note for this clonotype: This may arise from a read error, as a much more abundant clone is one base away. V and J are TRBV7-2 and TRBJ2-1; D not resolved. This CDR3 has 13 residues. Trimming left V 6 bases short and J 4 bases short, with 10 bases between. Germline values: CDR1 SGHTA, CDR2 FQGNSA. The CDR3 spells CASSQERYNEQFF. The CDR3 DNA reads TGTGCCAGCAGTCAAGAGCGATACAATGAGCAGTTCTTC.

Ten or more counts support this clonotype. This sequence joins TRBV11-3 and TRBJ2-3, with D perhaps matching TRBD1 or TRBD2 (5 bases each). The CDR3 totals 15 residues. From germline, CDR1 is SGHNT and CDR2 YENEEA. Trimming shortened V by 5 bases and J by 0 bases, and 12 bases separated the two germline ends. The DNA of the CDR3 is TGTGCCAGCAGCCCCGGGACGGGGAGCACAGATACGCAGTATTTT. It specifies CASSPGTGSTDTQYF.

This clonotype was found many times. A junction boundary mismatches the germline segment, possibly from a read error. The chain combines TRBV7-7 with TRBJ2-2; no firm D call. Germline V gene sequence: CDR1 SSHAT, CDR2 FNYEAQ (reference sequence). The CDR3 runs to 13 residues. CDR3 DNA sequence: TGTGCTAGCAGCTCCCATAGGTCCGGGGAGCTGTTTTTT. Encoded protein: CASSSHRSGELFF.

This clonotype was counted many times. The chain combines TRBV5-1 with TRBJ2-7; 9 nucleotides match TRBD2. Germline trimming cut 0 bases from V and 0 bases from J; bases unmatched to any gene: 7. The CDR3 consists of 17 residues. Per the germline V gene, CDR1 is SGHRS and CDR2 is YFSETQ. The CDR3 loop is CASSLDVLAGISYEQYF. As DNA, the CDR3 is TGCGCCAGCAGCTTGGATGTGCTAGCGGGGATCTCCTACGAGCAGTACTTC. The variable domain in full, with the rest retrieved from reference TRBV5-1 and TRBJ2-7, is KAGVTQTPRYLIKTRGQQVTLSCSPISGHRSVSWYQQTPGQGLQFLFEYFSETQRNKGNFPGRFSGRQFSNSRSEMNVSTLELGDSALYLCASSLDVLAGISYEQYFGPGTRLTVT.

This clonotype was observed at least ten times. This rearrangement joins TRBV10-3 to TRBJ2-1, with 7 nucleotides matching TRBD2. CDR3 size: 15 residues. The trim removed 8 bases at V and 7 bases at J, leaving 14 bases unmatched. The V gene's germline CDR1 is ENHRY and CDR2 SYGVKD. The CDR3 region has the DNA TGTGCCATCGAGGGTGATAGCGGGTCTTATAATGAGCAGTTCTTC. It translates to CAIEGDSGSYNEQFF.

This clonotype was observed many times. CDR3 bases: TGTGCCAGCAGCTTAGTTATACAGGGAGCTAACTATGGCTACACCTTC. It yields the protein CASSLVIQGANYGYTF. V usage is TRBV7-8 and J usage is TRBJ1-2, with D maybe TRBD1 (6 bases). CDR1 and CDR2 from the germline V gene are SGHVS and FQNEAQ. This CDR3 is built from 16 residues. Trimming stripped 1 base from V and 0 bases from J, with 12 bases between.

In the case of this clonotype: A read error may be the cause here, since a much bigger clone is one base away. The chain couples TRBV7-8 to TRBJ2-5; D is ambiguous. There are 15 residues in the CDR3. CDR1 is SGHVS and CDR2 is FQNEAQ in the germline V gene. Trimming removed 4 bases from V and 0 bases from J, with 12 bases in between. This CDR3 is CASSSKNEDQETQYF. Here the CDR3 DNA reads TGTGCCAGCAGCTCGAAGAACGAGGACCAAGAGACCCAGTACTTC.

This clonotype came up many times. The V and J genes are TRBV7-9 and TRBJ2-2; a possible D gene is TRBD2 (6 bases). CDR3 length: 15 amino acids. Germline loops: CDR1 SEHNR, CDR2 FQNEAQ (reference sequence). Trimming shortened V by 5 bases and J by 3 bases, and 13 bases separated the two germline ends. The chain's CDR3 is CASSPSGVYTGELFF. CDR3 DNA sequence: TGTGCCAGCAGCCCGTCGGGGGTGTACACCGGGGAGCTGTTTTTT.

This clonotype was seen at least ten times. This chain joins TRBV20-1 and TRBJ2-1; TRBD2 agrees at 8 bases. After removal of 4 bases from V and 3 bases from J, the junction contained 2 bases not matched to a gene. Germline V CDR1 and CDR2: DFQATT, SNEGSKA (reference sequence). This CDR3 is 13 amino acids long. This CDR3 reads CSATTSDYNEQFF. CDR3 in DNA: TGCAGTGCTACGACTAGCGACTACAATGAGCAGTTCTTC.

In this sample, this clonotype turned up many times. The chain combines TRBV7-2 with TRBJ2-7; D uncertain. Germline lookup yields CDR1 SGHTA and CDR2 FQGNSA. This CDR3 contains 13 residues. Trimming shortened V by 3 bases and J by 4 bases, and 10 bases separated the two germline ends. The CDR3: CASSFSGMYEQYF. Written as DNA, the CDR3 is TGTGCCAGCAGCTTTTCAGGCATGTACGAGCAGTACTTC.

In this sample, this clonotype turned up many times. The rearrangement joins TRBV11-2 to TRBJ2-3; D call uncertain. Germline V lookup: CDR1 SGHAT, CDR2 FQNNGV. The CDR3 is made up of 12 amino acids. Trimming took 5 bases from V and 4 from J, leaving 7 bases between them. In DNA form, the CDR3 reads TGTGCCAGCAGCCCCTTGCCAGATACGCAGTATTTT. It translates to CASSPLPDTQYF.

This clonotype was counted many times. This chain connects TRBV2 to TRBJ1-2; 7 positions agree with TRBD1. The germline gives CDR1 SNHLY, CDR2 FYNNEI. Losses at the gene ends were 5 bases for V and 6 bases for J; bases not matched to a gene: 6. This CDR3 has 13 amino acids. This CDR3 is CASSTRQGNGYTF. DNA of the CDR3: TGTGCCAGCAGTACTCGACAGGGAAATGGCTACACCTTC.

The table lists this clonotype with many counts. The chain is built from TRBV19 and TRBJ2-3, with D possibly TRBD2 on 6 matching bases. Germline V gene sequence: CDR1 LNHDA, CDR2 SQIVND (reference sequence). V was shortened by 6 bases and J by 5 bases, with 15 bases between the two germline ends. The CDR3 length is 14 residues. The CDR3 DNA reads as TGTGCCAGTAGGAAGACTAGTTGGCAAGATACGCAGTATTTT. Amino acid sequence: CASRKTSWQDTQYF.